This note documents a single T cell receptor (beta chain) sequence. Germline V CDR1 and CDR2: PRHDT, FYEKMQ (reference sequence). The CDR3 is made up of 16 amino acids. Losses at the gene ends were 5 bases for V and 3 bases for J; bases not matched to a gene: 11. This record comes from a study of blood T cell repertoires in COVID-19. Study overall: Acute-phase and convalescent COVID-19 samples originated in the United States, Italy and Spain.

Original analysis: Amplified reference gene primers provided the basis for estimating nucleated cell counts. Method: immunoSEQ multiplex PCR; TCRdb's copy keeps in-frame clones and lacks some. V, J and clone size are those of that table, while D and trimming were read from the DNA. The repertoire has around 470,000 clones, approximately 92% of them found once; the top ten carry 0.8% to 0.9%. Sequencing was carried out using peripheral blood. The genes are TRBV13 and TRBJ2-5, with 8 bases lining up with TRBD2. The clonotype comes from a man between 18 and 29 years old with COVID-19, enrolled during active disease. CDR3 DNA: TGTGCCAGCAGCCCCCGGCGGGGGGATGTAGAAGAGACCCAGTACTTC. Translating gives CASSPRRGDVEETQYF.